One sample yielded the 7 T cell receptor beta chains listed below, sequenced in a study of T cells in Graves' hyperthyroidism and ophthalmopathy. RNA transcripts yielded amplified TCR beta CDR3 regions. Carried out on the TCR CDR3, a first-round RT-PCR used the HTBI primer set. A single record per CDR3 protein comes from TCRdb applying MiXCR to the multiplex PCR reads. This repertoire shows 540,000 or so distinct CDR3 sequences, roughly 50% found once; its top ten account for around 20%. What was sequenced was peripheral blood or thyroid tissue (not recorded which). The source is an adult woman with Graves' disease, either hyperthyroidism or ophthalmopathy (not recorded which).

This clonotype was found a few times. The chain recombines TRBV7-2 with TRBJ2-5, with TRBD1 as a possible D gene (5 bases). The CDR3 is 14 amino acids. Trimming pared 4 bases from V and 1 base from J, leaving 10 bases between. The germline V gene encodes CDR1 SGHTA and CDR2 FQGNSA. The CDR3 region has the DNA TGTGCCAGCAGCTCCCTAGACAGCCAAGAGACCCAGTACTTC. Amino acid sequence: CASSSLDSQETQYF.

V usage is TRBV6-6 and J usage is TRBJ2-5; D could derive from TRBD1 or TRBD2 (6 bases each). The length of the CDR3 is 15 residues. Germline CDR1 MNHNY, CDR2 SVGAGI (reference sequence). Deletions cut 9 bases from V and 5 bases from J, with 22 bases between. The CDR3 here is CASLRGQGMMETQYF. Written as DNA, the CDR3 is TGTGCCAGTCTACGGGGGCAGGGGATGATGGAGACCCAGTACTTC.

This clonotype was observed many times. The V gene is TRBV28, the J gene TRBJ2-5; D may be TRBD1 or TRBD2 (5 bases each). The CDR3 covers 14 residues. The ends were cut back, 4 bases at V and 3 bases at J, with 12 bases in the middle. The V gene's germline CDR1 is MDHEN and CDR2 SYDVKM. The CDR3 DNA is TGTGCCAGCAGTTATCGGGACGGAGAAGAGACCCAGTACTTC. The encoded protein is CASSYRDGEETQYF. The variable domain in full, with the rest retrieved from reference TRBV28 and TRBJ2-5, is DVKVTQSSRYLVKRTGEKVFLECVQDMDHENMFWYRQDPGLGLRLIYFSYDVKMKEKGDIPEGYSVSREKKERFSLILESASTNQTSMYLCASSYRDGEETQYFGPGTRLLVL.

The table lists this clonotype with a few counts. This sequence joins TRBV7-2 and TRBJ1-2; a weak D match, TRBD1 (6 bases). This CDR3 is built from 15 residues. Germline values: CDR1 SGHTA, CDR2 FQGNSA. With 2 bases removed from V and 0 bases from J, the gap between germline ends came to 10 bases. The CDR3 nucleotides are TGTGCCAGCAGCTTACGGGGGGGCCCTAACTATGGCTACACCTTC. It specifies CASSLRGGPNYGYTF.

This CDR3 reads CASSQVPGEVAFF. CDR3 in DNA: TGTGCCAGCAGCCAAGTTCCGGGGGAGGTAGCTTTCTTT. V and J are TRBV14 and TRBJ1-1, with D maybe TRBD1 (5 bases). Germline V gives CDR1 SGHDN, CDR2 FVKESK. The CDR3 runs 13 residues. V dropped 1 base and J dropped 10 bases, with 13 bases sitting between them. Full variable domain (remainder filled in from reference TRBV14 and TRBJ1-1): EAGVTQFPSHSVIEKGQTVTLRCDPISGHDNLYWYRRVMGKEIKFLLHFVKESKQDESGMPNNRFLAERTGGTYSTLKVQPAELEDSGVYFCASSQVPGEVAFFGQGTRLTVV.

This clonotype came up many times. The V and J genes are TRBV9 and TRBJ2-2, with 14 positions matching TRBD2. Germline V gives CDR1 SGDLS, CDR2 YYNGEE. The CDR3 loop spans 19 amino acids. V was pared by 4 bases and J by 4 bases, with 12 bases of the junction left unmatched. The CDR3 DNA reads as TGTGCCAGCAGCCTCCGGCGGGGACTAGCGGGAGTTGGCACCGGGGAGCTGTTTTTT. Amino acids: CASSLRRGLAGVGTGELFF.

This clonotype has a count of ten or more. This chain uses TRBV9 with TRBJ2-7; 10 nucleotides line up with TRBD2. The CDR3 spans 15 residues. V lost 3 bases and J lost 5; bases outside the gene matches: 8. Per germline, CDR1 SGDLS and CDR2 YYNGEE. CDR3 loop: CASSGDVAGGHEQYF. In DNA form, the CDR3 reads TGTGCCAGCAGCGGGGACGTAGCGGGAGGCCACGAGCAGTACTTC.